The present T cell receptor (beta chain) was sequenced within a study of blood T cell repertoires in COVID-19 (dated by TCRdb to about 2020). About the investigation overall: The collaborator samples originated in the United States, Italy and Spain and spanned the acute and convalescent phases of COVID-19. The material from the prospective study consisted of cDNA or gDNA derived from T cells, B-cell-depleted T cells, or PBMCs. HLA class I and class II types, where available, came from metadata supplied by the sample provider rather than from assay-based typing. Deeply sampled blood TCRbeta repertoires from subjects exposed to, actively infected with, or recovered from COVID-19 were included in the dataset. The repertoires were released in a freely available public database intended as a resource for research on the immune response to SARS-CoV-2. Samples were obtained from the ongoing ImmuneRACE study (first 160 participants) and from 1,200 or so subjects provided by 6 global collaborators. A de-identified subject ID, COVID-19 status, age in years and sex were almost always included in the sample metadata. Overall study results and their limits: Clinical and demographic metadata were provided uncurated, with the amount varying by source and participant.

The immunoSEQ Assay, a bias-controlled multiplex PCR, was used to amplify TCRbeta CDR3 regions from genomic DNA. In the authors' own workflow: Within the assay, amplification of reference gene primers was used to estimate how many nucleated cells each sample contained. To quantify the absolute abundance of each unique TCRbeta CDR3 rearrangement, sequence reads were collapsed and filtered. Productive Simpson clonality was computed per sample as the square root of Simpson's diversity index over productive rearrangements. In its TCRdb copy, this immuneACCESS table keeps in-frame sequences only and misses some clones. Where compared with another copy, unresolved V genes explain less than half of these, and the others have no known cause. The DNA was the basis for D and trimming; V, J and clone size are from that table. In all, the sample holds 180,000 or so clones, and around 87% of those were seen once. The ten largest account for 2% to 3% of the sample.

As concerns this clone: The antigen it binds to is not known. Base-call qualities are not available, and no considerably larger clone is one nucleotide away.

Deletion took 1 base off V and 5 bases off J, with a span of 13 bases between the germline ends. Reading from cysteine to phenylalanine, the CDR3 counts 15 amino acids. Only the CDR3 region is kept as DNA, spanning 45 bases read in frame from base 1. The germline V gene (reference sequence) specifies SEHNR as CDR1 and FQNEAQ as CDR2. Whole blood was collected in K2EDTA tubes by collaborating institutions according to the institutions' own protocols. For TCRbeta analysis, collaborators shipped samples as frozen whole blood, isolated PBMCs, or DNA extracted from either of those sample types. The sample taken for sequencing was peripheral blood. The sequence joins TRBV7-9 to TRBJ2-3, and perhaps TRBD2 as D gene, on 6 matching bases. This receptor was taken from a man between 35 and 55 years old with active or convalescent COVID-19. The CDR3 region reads CASSLEGPRGDTQYF. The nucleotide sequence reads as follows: TGTGCCAGCAGCTTAGAGGGGCCGCGGGGAGATACGCAGTATTTT.